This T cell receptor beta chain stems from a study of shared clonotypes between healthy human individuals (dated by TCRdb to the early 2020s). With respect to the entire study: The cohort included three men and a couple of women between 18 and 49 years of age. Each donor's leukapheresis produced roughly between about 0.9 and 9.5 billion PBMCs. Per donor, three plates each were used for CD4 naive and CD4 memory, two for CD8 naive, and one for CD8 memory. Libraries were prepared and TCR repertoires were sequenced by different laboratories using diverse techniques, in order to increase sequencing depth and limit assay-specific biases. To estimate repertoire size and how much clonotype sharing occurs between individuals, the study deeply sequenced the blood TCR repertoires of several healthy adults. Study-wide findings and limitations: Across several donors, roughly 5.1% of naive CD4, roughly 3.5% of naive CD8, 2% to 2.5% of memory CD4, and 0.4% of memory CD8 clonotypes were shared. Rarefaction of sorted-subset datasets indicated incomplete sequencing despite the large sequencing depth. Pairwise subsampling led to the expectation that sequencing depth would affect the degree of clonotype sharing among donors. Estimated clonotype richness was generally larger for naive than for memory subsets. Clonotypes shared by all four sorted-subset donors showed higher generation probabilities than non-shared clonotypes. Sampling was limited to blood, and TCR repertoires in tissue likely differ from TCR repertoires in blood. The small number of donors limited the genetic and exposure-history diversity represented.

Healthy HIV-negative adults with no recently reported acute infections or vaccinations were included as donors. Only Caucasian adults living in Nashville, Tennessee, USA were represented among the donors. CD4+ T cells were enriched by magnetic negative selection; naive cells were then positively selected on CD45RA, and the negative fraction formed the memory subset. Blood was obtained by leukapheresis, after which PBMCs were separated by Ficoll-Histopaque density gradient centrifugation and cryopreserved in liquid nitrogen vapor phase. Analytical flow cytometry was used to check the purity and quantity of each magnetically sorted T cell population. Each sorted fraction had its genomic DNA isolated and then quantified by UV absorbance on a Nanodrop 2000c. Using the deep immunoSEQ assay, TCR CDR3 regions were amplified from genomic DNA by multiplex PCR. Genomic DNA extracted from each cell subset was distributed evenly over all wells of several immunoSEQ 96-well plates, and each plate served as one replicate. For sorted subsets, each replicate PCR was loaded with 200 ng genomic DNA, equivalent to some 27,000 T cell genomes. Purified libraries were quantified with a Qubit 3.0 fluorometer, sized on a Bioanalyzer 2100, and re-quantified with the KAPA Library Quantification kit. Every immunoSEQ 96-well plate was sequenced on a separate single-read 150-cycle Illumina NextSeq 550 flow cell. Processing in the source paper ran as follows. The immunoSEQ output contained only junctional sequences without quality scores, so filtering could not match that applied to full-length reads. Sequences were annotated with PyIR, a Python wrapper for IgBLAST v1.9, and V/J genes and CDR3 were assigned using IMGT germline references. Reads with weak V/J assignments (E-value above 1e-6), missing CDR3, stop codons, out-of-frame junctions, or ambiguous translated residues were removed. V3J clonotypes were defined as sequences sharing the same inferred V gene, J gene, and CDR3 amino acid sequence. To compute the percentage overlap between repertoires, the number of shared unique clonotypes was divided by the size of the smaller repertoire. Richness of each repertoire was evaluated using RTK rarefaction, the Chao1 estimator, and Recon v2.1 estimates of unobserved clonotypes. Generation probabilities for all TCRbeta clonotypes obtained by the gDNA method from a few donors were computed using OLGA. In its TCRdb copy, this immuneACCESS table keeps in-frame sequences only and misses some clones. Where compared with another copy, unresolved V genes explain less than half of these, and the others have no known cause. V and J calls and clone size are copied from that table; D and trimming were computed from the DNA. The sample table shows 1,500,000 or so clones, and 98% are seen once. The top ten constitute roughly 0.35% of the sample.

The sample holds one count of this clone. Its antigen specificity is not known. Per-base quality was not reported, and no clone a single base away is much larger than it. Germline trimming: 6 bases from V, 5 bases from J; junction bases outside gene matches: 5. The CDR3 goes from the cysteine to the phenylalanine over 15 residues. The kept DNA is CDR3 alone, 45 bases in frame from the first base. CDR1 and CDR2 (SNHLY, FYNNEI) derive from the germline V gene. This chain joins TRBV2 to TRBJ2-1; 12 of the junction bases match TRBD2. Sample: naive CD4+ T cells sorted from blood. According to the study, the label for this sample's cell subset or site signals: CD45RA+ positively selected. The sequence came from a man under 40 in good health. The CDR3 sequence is CASRRLAGADNEQFF. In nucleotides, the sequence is TGTGCCAGCAGACGACTAGCGGGAGCGGACAATGAGCAGTTCTTC.